The sequence of this T cell receptor (beta chain) was determined in a study of siplizumab effects on memory and regulatory T cells. Points from the study as a whole: Only a minority of proliferating CD4+ or CD8+ clones had an assignable naive or memory phenotype, with roughly 75-95% lacking one. A mean of around 65% of mappable alloreactive CD4+ clones were Treg-derived with siplizumab, compared with 26.9% in controls. Siplizumab significantly reduced alloreactive sequences traceable to unstimulated CD4+ memory cells.

Data came from immunoSEQ multiplex PCR; TCRdb stores just in-frame clones and leaves some out. The data show more than 60,000 clones, with just over 90% seen just once and about 5% held by the top ten. The CDR3 totals 11 residues. V dropped 5 bases and J dropped 5 bases, with 10 bases sitting between them. Germline CDR1 DFQATT, CDR2 SNEGSKA (reference sequence). Of note for this clone: Its specificity is not known.

This TCR was sampled from a human donor in good health. Sequenced input: CD8+ T cells sorted from blood. The chain uses TRBV20-1 and TRBJ2-7; unclear D gene. CDR3 in DNA: TGCAGTGCTCCCCTCGGGCACGAGCAGTACTTC. Protein product: CSAPLGHEQYF.